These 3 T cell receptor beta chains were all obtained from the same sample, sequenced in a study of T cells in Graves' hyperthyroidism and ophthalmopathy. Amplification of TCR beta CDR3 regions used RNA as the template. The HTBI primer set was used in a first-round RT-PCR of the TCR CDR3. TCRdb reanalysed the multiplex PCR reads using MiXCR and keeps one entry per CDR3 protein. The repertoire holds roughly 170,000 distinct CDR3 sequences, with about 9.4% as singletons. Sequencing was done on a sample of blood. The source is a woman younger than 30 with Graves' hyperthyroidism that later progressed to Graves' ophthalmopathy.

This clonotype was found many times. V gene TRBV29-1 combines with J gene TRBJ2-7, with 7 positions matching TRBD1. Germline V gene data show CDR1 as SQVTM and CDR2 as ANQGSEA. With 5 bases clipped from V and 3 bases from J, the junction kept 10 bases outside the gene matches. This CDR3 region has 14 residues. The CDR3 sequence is CSVHRGKGFYEQYF. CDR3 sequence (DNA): TGCAGCGTTCACAGGGGTAAAGGGTTCTACGAGCAGTACTTC.

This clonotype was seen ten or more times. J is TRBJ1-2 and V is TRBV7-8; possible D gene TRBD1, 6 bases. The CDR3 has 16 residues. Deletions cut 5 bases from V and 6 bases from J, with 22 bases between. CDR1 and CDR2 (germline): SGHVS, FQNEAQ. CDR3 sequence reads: CASSPRRVNRVDGYTF. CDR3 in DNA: TGTGCCAGCAGCCCCCGACGGGTAAACAGGGTTGATGGCTACACCTTC.

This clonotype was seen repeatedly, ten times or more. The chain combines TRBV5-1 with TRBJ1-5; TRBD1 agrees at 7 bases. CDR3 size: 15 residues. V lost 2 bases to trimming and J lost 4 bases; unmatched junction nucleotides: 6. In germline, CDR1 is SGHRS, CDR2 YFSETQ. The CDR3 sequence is CASSFGTDPNQPQHF. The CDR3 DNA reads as TGCGCCAGCAGCTTCGGGACAGACCCTAATCAGCCCCAGCATTTT. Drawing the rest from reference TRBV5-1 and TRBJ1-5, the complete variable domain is KAGVTQTPRYLIKTRGQQVTLSCSPISGHRSVSWYQQTPGQGLQFLFEYFSETQRNKGNFPGRFSGRQFSNSRSEMNVSTLELGDSALYLCASSFGTDPNQPQHFGDGTRLSIL.